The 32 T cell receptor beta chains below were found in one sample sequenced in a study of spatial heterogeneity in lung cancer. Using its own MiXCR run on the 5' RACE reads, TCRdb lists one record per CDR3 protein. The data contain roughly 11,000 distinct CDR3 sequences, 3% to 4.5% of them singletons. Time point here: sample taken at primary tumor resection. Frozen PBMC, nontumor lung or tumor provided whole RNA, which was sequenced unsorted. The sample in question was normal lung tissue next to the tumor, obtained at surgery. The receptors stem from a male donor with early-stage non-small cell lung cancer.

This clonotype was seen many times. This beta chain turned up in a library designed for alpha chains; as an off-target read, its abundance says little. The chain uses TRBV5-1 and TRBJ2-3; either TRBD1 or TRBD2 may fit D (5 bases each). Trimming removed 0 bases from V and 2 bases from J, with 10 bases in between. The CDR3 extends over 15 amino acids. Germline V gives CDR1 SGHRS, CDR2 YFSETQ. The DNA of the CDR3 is TGCGCCAGCAGCTTGGCCACGGGGCCCACAGATACGCAGTATTTT. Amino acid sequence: CASSLATGPTDTQYF.

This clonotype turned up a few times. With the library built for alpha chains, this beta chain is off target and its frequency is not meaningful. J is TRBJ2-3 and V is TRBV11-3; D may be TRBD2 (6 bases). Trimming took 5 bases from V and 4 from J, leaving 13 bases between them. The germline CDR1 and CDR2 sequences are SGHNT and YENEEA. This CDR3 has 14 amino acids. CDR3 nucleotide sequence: TGTGCCAGCAGCCCACGTTGGGGGGCAGATACGCAGTATTTT. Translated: CASSPRWGADTQYF.

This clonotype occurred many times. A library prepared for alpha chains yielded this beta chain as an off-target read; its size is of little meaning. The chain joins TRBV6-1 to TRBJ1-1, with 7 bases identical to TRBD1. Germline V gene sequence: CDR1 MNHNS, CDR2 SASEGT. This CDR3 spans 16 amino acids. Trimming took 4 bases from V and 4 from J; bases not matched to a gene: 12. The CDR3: CASSAKGARGATEAFF. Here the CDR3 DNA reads TGTGCCAGCAGTGCAAAGGGGGCGAGGGGCGCCACTGAAGCTTTCTTT.

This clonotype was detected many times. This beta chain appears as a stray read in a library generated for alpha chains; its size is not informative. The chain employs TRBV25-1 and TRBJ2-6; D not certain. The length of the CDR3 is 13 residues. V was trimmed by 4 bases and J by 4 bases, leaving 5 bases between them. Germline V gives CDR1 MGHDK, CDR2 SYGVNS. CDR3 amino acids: CASSVGGANVLTF. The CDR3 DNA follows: TGTGCCAGCAGTGTAGGGGGGGCCAACGTCCTGACTTTC.

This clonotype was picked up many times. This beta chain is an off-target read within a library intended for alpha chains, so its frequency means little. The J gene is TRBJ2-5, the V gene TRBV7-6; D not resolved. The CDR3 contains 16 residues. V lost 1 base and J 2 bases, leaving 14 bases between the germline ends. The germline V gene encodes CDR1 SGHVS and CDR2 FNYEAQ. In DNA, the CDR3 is TGTGCCAGCAGCTTAGTCGGCCAGCGATGGCAAGAGACCCAGTACTTC. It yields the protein CASSLVGQRWQETQYF.

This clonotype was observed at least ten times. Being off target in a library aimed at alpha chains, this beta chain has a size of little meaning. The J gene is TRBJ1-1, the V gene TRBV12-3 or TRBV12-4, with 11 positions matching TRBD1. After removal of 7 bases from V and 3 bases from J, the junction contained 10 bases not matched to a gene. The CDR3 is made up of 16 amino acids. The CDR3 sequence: CASTLGQGAKHTEAFF. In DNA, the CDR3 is TGTGCCAGCACCCTCGGACAGGGGGCTAAACACACTGAAGCTTTCTTT.

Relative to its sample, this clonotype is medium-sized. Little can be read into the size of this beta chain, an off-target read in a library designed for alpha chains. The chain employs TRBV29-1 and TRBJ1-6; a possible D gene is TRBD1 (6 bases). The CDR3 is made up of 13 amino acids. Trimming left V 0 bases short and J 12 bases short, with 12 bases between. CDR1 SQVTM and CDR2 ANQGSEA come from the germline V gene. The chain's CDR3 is CSVEEVRGQPLHF. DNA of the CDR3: TGCAGCGTTGAAGAAGTCAGGGGACAACCCCTCCACTTT.

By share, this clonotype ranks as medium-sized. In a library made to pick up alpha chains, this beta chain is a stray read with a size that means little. The CDR3 protein is CASSRTLENEQFF. The DNA of the CDR3 is TGTGCCAGCAGCAGGACACTGGAGAATGAGCAGTTCTTC. This chain joins TRBV7-9 and TRBJ2-1; D may be TRBD1 (5 bases). The germline CDR1 and CDR2 sequences are SEHNR and FQNEAQ (reference sequence). The V end lost 5 bases, the J end lost 7 bases, and 12 bases lay between the germline ends. CDR3 length: 13 residues.

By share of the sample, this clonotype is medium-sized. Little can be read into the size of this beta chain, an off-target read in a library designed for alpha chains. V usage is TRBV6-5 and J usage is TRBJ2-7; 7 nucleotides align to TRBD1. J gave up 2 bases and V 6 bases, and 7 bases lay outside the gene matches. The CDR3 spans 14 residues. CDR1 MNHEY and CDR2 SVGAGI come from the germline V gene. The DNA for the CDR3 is TGTGCCAGCAGGAATGCAGGGGGACCCTACGAGCAGTACTTC. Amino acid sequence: CASRNAGGPYEQYF.

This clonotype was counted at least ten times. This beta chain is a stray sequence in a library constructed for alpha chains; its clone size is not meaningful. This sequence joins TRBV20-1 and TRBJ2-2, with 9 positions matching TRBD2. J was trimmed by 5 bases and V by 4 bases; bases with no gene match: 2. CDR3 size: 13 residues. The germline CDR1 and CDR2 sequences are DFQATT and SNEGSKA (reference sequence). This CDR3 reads CSATSGETGELFF. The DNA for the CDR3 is TGCAGTGCTACTAGCGGGGAGACCGGGGAGCTGTTTTTT.

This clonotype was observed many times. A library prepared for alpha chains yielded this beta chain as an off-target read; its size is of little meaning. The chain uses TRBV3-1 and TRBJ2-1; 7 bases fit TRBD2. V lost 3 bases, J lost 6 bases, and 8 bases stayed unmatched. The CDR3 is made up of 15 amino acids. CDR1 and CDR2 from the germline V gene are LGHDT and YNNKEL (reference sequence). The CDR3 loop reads CASSQSSGMFNEQFF. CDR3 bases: TGTGCCAGCAGCCAGAGCAGCGGGATGTTCAATGAGCAGTTCTTC.

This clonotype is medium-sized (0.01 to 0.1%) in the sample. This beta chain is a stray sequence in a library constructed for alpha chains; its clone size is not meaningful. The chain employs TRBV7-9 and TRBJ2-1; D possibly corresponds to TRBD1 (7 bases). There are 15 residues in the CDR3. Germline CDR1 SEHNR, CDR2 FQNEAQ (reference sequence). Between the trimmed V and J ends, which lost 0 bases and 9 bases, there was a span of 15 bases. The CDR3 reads CASSLASHRGGEQFF. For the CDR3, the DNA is TGTGCCAGCAGCTTAGCATCTCACAGGGGAGGTGAGCAGTTCTTC. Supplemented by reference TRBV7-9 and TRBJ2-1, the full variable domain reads DTGVSQNPRHKITKRGQNVTFRCDPISEHNRLYWYRQTLGQGPEFLTYFQNEAQLEKSRLLSDRFSAERPKGSFSTLEIQRTEQGDSAMYLCASSLASHRGGEQFFGPGTRLTVL.

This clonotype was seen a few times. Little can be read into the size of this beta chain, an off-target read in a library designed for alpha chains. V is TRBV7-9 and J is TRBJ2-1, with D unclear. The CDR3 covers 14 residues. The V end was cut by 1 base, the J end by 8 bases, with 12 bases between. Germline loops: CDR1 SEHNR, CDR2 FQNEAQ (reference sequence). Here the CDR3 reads CASSLVLGRDEQFF. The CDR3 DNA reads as TGTGCCAGCAGCTTAGTCCTAGGCCGGGATGAGCAGTTCTTC. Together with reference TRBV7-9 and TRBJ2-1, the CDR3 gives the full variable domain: DTGVSQNPRHKITKRGQNVTFRCDPISEHNRLYWYRQTLGQGPEFLTYFQNEAQLEKSRLLSDRFSAERPKGSFSTLEIQRTEQGDSAMYLCASSLVLGRDEQFFGPGTRLTVL.

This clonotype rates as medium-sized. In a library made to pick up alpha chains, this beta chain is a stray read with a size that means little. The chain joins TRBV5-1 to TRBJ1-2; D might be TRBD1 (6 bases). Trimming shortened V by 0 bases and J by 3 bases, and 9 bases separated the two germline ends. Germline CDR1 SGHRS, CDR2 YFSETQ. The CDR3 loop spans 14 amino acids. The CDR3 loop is CASSLESGDYGYTF. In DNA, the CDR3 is TGCGCCAGCAGCTTGGAATCAGGGGACTATGGCTACACCTTC. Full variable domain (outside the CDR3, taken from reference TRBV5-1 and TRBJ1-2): KAGVTQTPRYLIKTRGQQVTLSCSPISGHRSVSWYQQTPGQGLQFLFEYFSETQRNKGNFPGRFSGRQFSNSRSEMNVSTLELGDSALYLCASSLESGDYGYTFGSGTRLTVV.

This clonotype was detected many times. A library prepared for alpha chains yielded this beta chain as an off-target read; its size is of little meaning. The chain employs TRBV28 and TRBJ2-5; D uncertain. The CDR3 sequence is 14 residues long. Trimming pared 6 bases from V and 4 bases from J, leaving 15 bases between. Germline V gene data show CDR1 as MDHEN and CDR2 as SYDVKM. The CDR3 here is CASRDPERRETQYF. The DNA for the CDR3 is TGTGCCAGCAGGGATCCGGAACGGCGAGAGACCCAGTACTTC.

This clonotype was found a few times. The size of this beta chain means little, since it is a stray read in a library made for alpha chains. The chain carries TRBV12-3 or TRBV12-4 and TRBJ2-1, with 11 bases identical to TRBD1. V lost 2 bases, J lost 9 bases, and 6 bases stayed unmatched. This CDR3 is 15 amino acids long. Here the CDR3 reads CASSLRDRGEGEQFF. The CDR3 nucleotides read TGTGCCAGCAGTTTAAGGGACAGGGGGGAAGGTGAGCAGTTCTTC.

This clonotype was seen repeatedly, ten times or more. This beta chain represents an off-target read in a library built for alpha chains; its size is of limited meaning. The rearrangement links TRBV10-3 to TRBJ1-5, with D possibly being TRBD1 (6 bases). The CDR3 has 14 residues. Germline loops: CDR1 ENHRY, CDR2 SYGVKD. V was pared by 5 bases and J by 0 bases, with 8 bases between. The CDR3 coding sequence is TGTGCCATCAGTATGACAGGTAGCAATCAGCCCCAGCATTTT. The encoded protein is CAISMTGSNQPQHF.

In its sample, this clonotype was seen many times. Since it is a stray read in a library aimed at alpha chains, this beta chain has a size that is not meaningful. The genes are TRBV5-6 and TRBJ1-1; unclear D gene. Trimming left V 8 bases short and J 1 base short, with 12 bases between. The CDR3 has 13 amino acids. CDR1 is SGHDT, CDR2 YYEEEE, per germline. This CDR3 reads CASILRGNTEAFF. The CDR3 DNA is TGTGCCAGTATTTTACGGGGGAACACTGAAGCTTTCTTT.

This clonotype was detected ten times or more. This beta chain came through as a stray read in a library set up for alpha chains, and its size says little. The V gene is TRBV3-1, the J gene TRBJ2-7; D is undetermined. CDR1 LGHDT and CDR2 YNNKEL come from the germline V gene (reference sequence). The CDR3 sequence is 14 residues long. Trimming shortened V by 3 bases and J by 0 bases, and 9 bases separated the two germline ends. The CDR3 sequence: CASSQRYSSYEQYF. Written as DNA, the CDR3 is TGTGCCAGCAGCCAGAGGTACTCCTCCTACGAGCAGTACTTC.

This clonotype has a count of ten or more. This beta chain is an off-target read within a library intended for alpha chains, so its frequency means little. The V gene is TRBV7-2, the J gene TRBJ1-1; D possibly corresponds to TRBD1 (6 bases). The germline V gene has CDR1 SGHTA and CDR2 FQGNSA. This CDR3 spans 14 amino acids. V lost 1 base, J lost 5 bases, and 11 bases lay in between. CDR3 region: CASSLGGPRTEAFF. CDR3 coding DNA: TGTGCCAGCAGCTTAGGGGGGCCTCGGACTGAAGCTTTCTTT. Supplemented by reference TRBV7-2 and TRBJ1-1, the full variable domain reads GAGVSQSPSNKVTEKGKDVELRCDPISGHTALYWYRQSLGQGLEFLIYFQGNSAPDKSGLPSDRFSAERTGGSVSTLTIQRTQQEDSAVYLCASSLGGPRTEAFFGQGTRLTVV.

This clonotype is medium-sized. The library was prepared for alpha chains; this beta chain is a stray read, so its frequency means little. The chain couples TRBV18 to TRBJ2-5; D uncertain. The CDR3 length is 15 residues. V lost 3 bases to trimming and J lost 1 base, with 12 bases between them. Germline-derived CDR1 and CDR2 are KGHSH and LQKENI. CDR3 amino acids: CASSPNDKGQETQYF. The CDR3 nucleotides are TGTGCCAGCTCACCGAATGATAAGGGCCAAGAGACCCAGTACTTC.

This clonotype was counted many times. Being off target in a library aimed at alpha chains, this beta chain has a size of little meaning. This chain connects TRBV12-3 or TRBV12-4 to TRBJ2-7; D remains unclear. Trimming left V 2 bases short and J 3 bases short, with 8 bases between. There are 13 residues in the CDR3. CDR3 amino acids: CASSLRAVYEQYF. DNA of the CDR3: TGTGCCAGCAGTTTAAGGGCAGTCTACGAGCAGTACTTC.

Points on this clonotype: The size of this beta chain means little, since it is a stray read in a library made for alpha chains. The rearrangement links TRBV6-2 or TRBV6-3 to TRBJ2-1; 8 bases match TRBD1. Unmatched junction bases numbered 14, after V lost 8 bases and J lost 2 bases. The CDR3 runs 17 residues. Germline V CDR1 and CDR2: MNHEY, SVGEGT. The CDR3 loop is CASRTGSHRPPYNEQFF. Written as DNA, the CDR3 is TGTGCCAGCCGGACAGGGTCCCATCGACCACCCTACAATGAGCAGTTCTTC.

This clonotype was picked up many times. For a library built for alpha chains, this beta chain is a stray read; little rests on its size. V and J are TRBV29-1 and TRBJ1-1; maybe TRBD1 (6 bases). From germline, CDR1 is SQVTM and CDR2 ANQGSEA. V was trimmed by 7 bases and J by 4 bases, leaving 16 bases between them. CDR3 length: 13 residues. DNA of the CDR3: TGCAGCGGGTCACAGGGTCCGAGCACTGAAGCTTTCTTT. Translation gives CSGSQGPSTEAFF.

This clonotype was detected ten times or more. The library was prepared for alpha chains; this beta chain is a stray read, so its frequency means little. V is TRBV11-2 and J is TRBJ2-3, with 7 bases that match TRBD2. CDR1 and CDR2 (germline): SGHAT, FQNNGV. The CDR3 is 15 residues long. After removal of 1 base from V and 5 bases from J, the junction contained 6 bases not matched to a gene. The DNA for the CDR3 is TGTGCCAGCAGCTTAGGGTGGACGGGGGGAGATACGCAGTATTTT. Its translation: CASSLGWTGGDTQYF.

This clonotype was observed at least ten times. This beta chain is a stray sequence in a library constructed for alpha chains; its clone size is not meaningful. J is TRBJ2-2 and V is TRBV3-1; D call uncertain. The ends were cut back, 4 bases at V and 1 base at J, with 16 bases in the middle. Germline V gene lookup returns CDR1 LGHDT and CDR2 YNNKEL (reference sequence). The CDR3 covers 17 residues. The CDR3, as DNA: TGTGCCAGCAGCCCTACAAGCGATTACAGGAACACCGGGGAGCTGTTTTTT. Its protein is CASSPTSDYRNTGELFF.

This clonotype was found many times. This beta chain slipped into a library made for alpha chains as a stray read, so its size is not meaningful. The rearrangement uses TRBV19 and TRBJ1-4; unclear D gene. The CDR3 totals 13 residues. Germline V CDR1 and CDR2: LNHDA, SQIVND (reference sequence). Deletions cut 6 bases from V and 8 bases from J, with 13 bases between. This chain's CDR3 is CASRHGGEEKLFF. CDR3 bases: TGTGCCAGTAGGCATGGAGGCGAAGAAAAACTGTTTTTT.

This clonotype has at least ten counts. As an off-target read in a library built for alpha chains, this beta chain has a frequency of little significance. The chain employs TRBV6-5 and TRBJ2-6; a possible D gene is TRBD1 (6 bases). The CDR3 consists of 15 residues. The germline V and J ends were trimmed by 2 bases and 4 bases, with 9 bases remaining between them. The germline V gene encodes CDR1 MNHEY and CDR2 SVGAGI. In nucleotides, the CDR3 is TGTGCCAGCAGTTACGGACAGAACGGGGCCAACGTCCTGACTTTC. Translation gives CASSYGQNGANVLTF.

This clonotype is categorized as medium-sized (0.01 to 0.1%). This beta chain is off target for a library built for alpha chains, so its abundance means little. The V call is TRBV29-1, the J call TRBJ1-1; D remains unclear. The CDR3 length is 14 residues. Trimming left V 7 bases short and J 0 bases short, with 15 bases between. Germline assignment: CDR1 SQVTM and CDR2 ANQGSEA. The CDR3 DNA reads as TGCAGCGCCCGTAAAGACAACATGAACACTGAAGCTTTCTTT. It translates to CSARKDNMNTEAFF.

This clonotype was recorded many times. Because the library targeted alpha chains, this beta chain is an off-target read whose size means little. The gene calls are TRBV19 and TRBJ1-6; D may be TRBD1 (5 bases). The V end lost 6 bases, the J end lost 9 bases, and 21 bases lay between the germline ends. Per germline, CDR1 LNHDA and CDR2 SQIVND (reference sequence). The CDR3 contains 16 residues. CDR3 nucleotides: TGTGCCAGTAGCAACGTCAGGGCCAGTTTGAGTTCACCCCTCCACTTT. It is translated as CASSNVRASLSSPLHF.

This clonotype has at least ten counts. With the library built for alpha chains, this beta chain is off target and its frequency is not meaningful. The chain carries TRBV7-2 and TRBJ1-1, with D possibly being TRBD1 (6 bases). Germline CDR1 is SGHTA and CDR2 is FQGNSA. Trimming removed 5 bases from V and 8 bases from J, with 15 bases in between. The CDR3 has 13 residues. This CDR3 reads CASSLNREREAFF. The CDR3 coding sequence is TGTGCCAGCAGCCTAAACAGGGAAAGGGAAGCTTTCTTT.

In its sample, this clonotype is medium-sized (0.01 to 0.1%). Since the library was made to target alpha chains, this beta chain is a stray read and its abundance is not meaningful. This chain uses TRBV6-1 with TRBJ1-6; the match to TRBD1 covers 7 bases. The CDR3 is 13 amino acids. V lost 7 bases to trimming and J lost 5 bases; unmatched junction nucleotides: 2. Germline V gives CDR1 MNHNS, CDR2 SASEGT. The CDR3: CASKGQNNSPLHF. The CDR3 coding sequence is TGTGCCAGCAAGGGACAGAATAATTCACCCCTCCACTTT.